The clone carrying this TCR beta chain showed up many times. Its target is not known. This sample was included in a study of regulatory T cells in long-lasting Graves disease. Study results and limitations: In persistent patients, shared public clonotypes (approximately 3,000) outnumbered those in new patients (about 890).

The germline V gene encodes CDR1 MRHNA and CDR2 SNTAGT. The V gene lost 5 bases and the J gene lost 0 bases, with 11 bases spanning the gap. CDR3 size: 14 residues. Arm-PCR of CDR3 regions and iRepertoire HTBI primers were used to build TCR beta libraries. A single record per CDR3 protein comes from TCRdb applying MiXCR to the multiplex PCR reads. The data show fewer than 400,000 distinct CDR3 sequences, 18% seen once. As for time point: newly diagnosed GD, antithyroid drugs for less than 3 months. Scientists built the TCR library using RNA that was extracted from PBMCs. This receptor was identified in a female donor with Graves disease. V is TRBV6-4 and J is TRBJ2-7; D might be TRBD1 (6 bases). Sequenced here: peripheral blood mononuclear cells (PBMCs), sampled at new diagnosis, from a patient treated with antithyroid drugs. The CDR3 bases are TGTGCCAGCAGTCCCTCGGACAGCTCCTACGAGCAGTACTTC. This translates into CASSPSDSSYEQYF.